This T cell receptor beta chain is drawn from a study of T cell responses to AZD1222 COVID-19 vaccine. General study results and limits: The donor cohort was predominantly white British with a female majority, and clonal diversity may have been underestimated.

The method was immunoSEQ multiplex PCR; TCRdb's version includes in-frame clones alone and lacks a portion of them. This table holds under 80,000 clones, 88% found once. A note on this clone: Its specificity is unknown.

CDR3 length: 13 amino acids. V lost 5 bases and J 1 base, leaving 8 bases between the germline ends. Germline values: CDR1 SEHNR, CDR2 FQNEAQ (reference sequence). V gene TRBV7-9 combines with J gene TRBJ1-1; no clear D gene. This clonotype originated in an adult in good health. Specimen: peripheral blood, collected on day 0 of AZD1222 vaccination. As DNA, the CDR3 is TGTGCCAGCAGCCCGGGCTGGAACACTGAAGCTTTCTTT. This sequence encodes CASSPGWNTEAFF.